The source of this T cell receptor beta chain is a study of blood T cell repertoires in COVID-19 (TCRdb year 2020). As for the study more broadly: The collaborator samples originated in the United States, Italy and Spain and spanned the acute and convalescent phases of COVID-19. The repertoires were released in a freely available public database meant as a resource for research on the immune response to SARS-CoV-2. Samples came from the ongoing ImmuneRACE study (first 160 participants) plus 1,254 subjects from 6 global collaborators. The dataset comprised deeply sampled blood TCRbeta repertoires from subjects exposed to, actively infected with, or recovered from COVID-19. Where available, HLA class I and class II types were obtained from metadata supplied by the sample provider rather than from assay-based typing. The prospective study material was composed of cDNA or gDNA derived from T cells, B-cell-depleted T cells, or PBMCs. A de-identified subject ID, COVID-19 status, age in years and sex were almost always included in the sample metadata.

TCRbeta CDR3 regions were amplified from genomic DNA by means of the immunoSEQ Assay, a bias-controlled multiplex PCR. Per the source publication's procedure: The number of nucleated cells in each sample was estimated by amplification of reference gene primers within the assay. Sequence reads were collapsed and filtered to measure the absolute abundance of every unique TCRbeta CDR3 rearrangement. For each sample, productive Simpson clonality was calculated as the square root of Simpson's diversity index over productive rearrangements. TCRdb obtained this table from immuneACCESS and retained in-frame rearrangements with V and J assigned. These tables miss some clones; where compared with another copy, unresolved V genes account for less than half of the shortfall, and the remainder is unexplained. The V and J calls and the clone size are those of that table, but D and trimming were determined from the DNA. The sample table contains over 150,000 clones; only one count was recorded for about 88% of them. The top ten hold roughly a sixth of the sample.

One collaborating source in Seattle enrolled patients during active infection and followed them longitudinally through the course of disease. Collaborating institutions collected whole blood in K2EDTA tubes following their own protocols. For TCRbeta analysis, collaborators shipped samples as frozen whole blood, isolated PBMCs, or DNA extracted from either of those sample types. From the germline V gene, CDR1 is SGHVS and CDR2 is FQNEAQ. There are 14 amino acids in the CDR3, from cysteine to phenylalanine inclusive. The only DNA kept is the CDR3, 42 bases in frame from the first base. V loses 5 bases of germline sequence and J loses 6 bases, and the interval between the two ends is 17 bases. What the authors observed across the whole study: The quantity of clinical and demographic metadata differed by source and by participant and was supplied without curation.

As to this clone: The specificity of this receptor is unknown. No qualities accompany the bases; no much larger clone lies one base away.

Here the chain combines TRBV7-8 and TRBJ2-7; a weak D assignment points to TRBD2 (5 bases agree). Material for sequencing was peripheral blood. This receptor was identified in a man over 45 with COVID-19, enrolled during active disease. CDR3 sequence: CASSPRVDWGEQYF. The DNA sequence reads TGTGCCAGCAGCCCGAGGGTAGATTGGGGCGAGCAGTACTTC.